A single sample gave rise to the 5 T cell receptor beta chains below, sequenced in a study of cytomegalovirus exposure and HLA in healthy donors. In the PCR, 60 Vbeta and 13 Jbeta primers were used. Sequencing was performed with immunoSEQ multiplex PCR; in TCRdb, only in-frame clones are kept and a portion is missing. Found here are around 120,000 clones, around 76% of them singletons; the top ten hold 30%. Sequencing used PBMCs. The receptors were sampled from a man aged 60 to 69 in good health and CMV-seropositive.

The chain links TRBV10-2 to TRBJ1-2; 7 positions match TRBD1. The CDR3 is 14 residues long. The germline V gene encodes CDR1 WSHSY and CDR2 SAAADI. V shed 7 bases and J 2 bases; nucleotides not matched to a gene: 7. The CDR3 reads CASTRQGGNYGYTF. CDR3 DNA: TGCGCCAGCACCCGACAGGGCGGGAACTATGGCTACACCTTC.

The chain couples TRBV9 to TRBJ2-5, with 7 nucleotides matching TRBD2. This CDR3 comprises 15 residues. With V trimmed by 0 bases and J by 3 bases, 5 bases remained unmatched. CDR1 and CDR2 (germline): SGDLS, YYNGEE. The CDR3 DNA sequence: TGTGCCAGCAGCGTAGAGGCGGGAGCGGAAGAGACCCAGTACTTC. This sequence encodes CASSVEAGAEETQYF.

The chain uses TRBV7-9 and TRBJ2-7; unclear D gene. CDR1 is SEHNR and CDR2 is FQNEAQ in the germline V gene (reference sequence). V gave up 5 bases and J gave up 3 bases, with 8 bases separating them. CDR3 length: 12 amino acids. The CDR3 region is CASSPTGYEQYF. DNA of the CDR3: TGTGCCAGCAGCCCGACTGGCTACGAGCAGTACTTC.

This rearrangement joins TRBV7-9 to TRBJ2-1, with 9 nucleotides matching TRBD2. Germline CDR1 SEHNR, CDR2 FQNEAQ (reference sequence). The CDR3 spans 19 residues. V lost 5 bases to trimming and J lost 0 bases; unmatched junction nucleotides: 14. CDR3 coding DNA: TGTGCCAGCAGCCCCAGTATAAGGGGTAGCGGGAGCTCCTACAATGAGCAGTTCTTC. Amino acid sequence: CASSPSIRGSGSSYNEQFF.

The rearrangement uses TRBV5-1 and TRBJ1-2; D not resolved. Germline V lookup: CDR1 SGHRS, CDR2 YFSETQ. The CDR3 totals 15 residues. V lost 0 bases to trimming and J lost 0 bases, with 9 bases between them. CDR3 region: CASSLDAPANYGYTF. The CDR3, as DNA: TGCGCCAGCAGCTTGGACGCGCCCGCTAACTATGGCTACACCTTC.